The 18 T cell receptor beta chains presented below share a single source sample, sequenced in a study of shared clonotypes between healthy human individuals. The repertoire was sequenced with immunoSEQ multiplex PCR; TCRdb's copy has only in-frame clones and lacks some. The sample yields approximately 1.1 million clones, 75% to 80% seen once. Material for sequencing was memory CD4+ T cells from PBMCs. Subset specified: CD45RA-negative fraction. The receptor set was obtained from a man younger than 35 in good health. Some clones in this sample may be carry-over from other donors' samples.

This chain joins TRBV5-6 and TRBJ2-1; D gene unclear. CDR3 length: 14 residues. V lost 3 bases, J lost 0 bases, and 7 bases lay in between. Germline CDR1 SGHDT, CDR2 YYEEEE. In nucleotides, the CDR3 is TGTGCCAGCAGCTCCCCTTACTCCTACAATGAGCAGTTCTTC. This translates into CASSSPYSYNEQFF.

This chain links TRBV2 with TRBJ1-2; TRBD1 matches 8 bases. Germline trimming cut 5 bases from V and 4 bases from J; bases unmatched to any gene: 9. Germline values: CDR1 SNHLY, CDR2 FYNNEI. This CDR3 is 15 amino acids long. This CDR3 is CASSPGQGSIYGYTF. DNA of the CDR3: TGTGCCAGCAGTCCCGGACAGGGTTCTATCTATGGCTACACCTTC.

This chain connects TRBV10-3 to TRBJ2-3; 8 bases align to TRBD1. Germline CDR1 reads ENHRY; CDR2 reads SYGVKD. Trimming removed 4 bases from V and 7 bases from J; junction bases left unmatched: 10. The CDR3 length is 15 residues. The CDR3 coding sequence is TGTGCCATCAGTGGGACAGGGAAAATAGTAAATACGCAGTATTTT. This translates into CAISGTGKIVNTQYF.

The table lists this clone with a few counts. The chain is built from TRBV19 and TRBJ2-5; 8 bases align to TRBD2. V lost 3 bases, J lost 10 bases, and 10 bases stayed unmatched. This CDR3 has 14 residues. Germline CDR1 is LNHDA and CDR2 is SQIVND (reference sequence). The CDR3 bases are TGTGCCAGTAGTATTCGGACTAGCCCTAGGGACCAGTACTTC. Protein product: CASSIRTSPRDQYF.

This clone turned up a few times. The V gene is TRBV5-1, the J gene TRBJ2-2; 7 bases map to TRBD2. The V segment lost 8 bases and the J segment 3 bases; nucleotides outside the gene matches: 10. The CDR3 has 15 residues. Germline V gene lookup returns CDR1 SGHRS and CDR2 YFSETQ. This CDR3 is CASTLLRGDTGELFF. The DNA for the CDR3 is TGCGCCAGTACCCTCCTTCGGGGGGACACCGGGGAGCTGTTTTTT.

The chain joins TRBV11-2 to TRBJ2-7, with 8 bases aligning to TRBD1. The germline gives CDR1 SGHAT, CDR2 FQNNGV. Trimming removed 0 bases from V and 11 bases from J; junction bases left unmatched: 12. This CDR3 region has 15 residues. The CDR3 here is CASSLDRRTGSGEYF. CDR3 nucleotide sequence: TGTGCCAGCAGCTTAGATCGGAGGACAGGGTCTGGAGAGTACTTC. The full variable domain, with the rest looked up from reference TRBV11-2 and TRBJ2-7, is EAGVAQSPRYKIIEKRQSVAFWCNPISGHATLYWYQQILGQGPKLLIQFQNNGVVDDSQLPKDRFSAERLKGVDSTLKIQPAKLEDSAVYLCASSLDRRTGSGEYFGPGTRLTVT.

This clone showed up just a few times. CDR3: CASSNGDSNQPQHF. CDR3 coding DNA: TGTGCCAGCAGCAATGGGGACAGCAATCAGCCCCAGCATTTT. The chain joins TRBV27 to TRBJ1-5, with D perhaps TRBD1 (5 bases). CDR3 size: 14 residues. CDR1 is MNHEY, CDR2 SMNVEV, per germline (reference sequence). With 6 bases removed from V and 1 base from J, the gap between germline ends came to 10 bases.

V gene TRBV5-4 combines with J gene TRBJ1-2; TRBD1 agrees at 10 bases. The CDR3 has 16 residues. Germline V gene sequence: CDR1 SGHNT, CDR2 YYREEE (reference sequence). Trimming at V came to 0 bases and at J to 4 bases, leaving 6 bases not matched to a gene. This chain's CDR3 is CASSLAIGTGAYGYTF. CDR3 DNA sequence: TGTGCCAGCAGCTTGGCCATCGGGACAGGGGCCTATGGCTACACCTTC.

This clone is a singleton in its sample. The CDR3: CASSLGHAYEQYF. The CDR3 DNA reads TGTGCCAGCAGCTTAGGACATGCCTACGAGCAGTACTTC. The gene calls are TRBV11-2 and TRBJ2-7; D is unresolved. Germline loops: CDR1 SGHAT, CDR2 FQNNGV. There are 13 residues in the CDR3. Trimming shortened V by 1 base and J by 2 bases, and 6 bases separated the two germline ends.

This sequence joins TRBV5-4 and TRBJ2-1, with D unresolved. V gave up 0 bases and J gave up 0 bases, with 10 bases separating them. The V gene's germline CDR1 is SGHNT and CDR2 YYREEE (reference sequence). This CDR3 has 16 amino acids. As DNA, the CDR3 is TGTGCCAGCAGCTTGGGGCACGCCAGCTCCTACAATGAGCAGTTCTTC. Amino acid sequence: CASSLGHASSYNEQFF.

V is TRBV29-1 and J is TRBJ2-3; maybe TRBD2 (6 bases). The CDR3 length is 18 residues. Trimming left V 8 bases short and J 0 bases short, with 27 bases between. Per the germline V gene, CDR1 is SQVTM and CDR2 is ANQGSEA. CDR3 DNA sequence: TGCAGCTCCACGAGGGTTCCCGGGGGTGGGTGGAGCACAGATACGCAGTATTTT. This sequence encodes CSSTRVPGGGWSTDTQYF.

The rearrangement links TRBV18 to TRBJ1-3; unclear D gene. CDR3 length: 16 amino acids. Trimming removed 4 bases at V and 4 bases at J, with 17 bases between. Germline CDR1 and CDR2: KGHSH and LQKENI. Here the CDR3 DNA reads TGTGCCAGCTCACAATCAGGCGTAAAAACGGGAAACACCATATATTTT. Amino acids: CASSQSGVKTGNTIYF.

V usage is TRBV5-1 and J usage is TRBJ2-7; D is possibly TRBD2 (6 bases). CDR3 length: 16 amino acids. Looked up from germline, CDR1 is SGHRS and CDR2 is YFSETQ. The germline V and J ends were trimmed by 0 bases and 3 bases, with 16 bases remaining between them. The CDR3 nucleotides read TGCGCCAGCAGCTTGGGGTGGCGGGGCGCATACTACGAGCAGTACTTC. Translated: CASSLGWRGAYYEQYF.

CDR3 in DNA: TGTGCCAGCAGCTCCCCGGGTGGGGCAGCCGATACGCAGTATTTT. As protein: CASSSPGGAADTQYF. The chain joins TRBV11-2 to TRBJ2-3, with a weak D call TRBD1 (5 bases). The CDR3 runs to 15 residues. Germline V lookup: CDR1 SGHAT, CDR2 FQNNGV. Trimming shortened V by 4 bases and J by 6 bases, and 17 bases separated the two germline ends.

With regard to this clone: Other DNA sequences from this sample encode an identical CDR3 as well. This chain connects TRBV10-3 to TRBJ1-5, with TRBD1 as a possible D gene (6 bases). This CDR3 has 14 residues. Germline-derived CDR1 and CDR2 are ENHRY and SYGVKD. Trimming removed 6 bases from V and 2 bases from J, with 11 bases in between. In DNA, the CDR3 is TGTGCCATCAGCCCAGGGGACGGCAATCAGCCCCAGCATTTT. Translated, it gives CAISPGDGNQPQHF.

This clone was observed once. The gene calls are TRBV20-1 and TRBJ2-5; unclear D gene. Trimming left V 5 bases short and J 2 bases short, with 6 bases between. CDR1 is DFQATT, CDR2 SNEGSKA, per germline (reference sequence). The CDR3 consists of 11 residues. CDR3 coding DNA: TGCAGTGCTGTCCGACAAGAGACCCAGTACTTC. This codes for CSAVRQETQYF.

CDR3 sequence (DNA): TGTGCCAGCAGTTTTTCGGGTAGCTACGAGCAGTACTTC. The encoded protein is CASSFSGSYEQYF. This chain joins TRBV6-1 and TRBJ2-7; D is ambiguous. Deletions cut 5 bases from V and 3 bases from J, with 11 bases between. The CDR3 consists of 13 residues. Germline-derived CDR1 and CDR2 are MNHNS and SASEGT.

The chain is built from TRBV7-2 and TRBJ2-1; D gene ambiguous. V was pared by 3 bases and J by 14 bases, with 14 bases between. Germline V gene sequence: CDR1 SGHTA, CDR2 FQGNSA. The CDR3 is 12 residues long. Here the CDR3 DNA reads TGTGCCAGCAGCTTGTTGAGGAGAGAAGAGTTCTTC. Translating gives CASSLLRREEFF.